Reported below is one T cell receptor beta chain. From germline, CDR1 is SGHDN and CDR2 FVKESK. The J segment lost 4 bases and the V segment lost 4 bases, leaving 4 bases of the junction unmatched. This CDR3 is built from 13 residues. Patients in Seattle were enrolled during active infection, then followed longitudinally. These data originate in a study of blood T cell repertoires in COVID-19. The table came from immunoSEQ multiplex PCR; TCRdb's copy has only in-frame clones and leaves some out. Of approximately 150,000 clones listed, about four fifths are singletons. The chain joins TRBV14 to TRBJ2-7; 7 bases are shared with TRBD1. The specimen was peripheral blood. This TCR derives from a woman aged 55-70 years with COVID-19, enrolled during active disease. For the CDR3, the DNA is TGTGCCAGCAGCCGGGACAGTGTGTACGAGCAGTACTTC. Protein: CASSRDSVYEQYF.